Described below is a single T cell receptor (beta chain) sequence and its context. This sample is drawn from a study of CD8+CD57+ T cells in acquired aplastic anemia. The wider study: Sorted cells (CD4+ and CD8+) yielded DNA amounts that averaged approximately 3.1 ug.

Sequencing was done on patients that had shown CD8+CD57+ cell expansion by flow cytometry. Each patient carried a diagnosis of severe acquired aplastic anemia. No therapy was given to patients before blood sampling. This CDR3 spans 14 amino acids. Per germline, CDR1 SGHAT and CDR2 FQNNGV. J was trimmed by 5 bases and V by 5 bases; bases with no gene match: 8. Using genomic DNA as the template, TCR beta VDJ and CDR3 profiling was carried out. A single record per CDR3 protein comes from TCRdb applying MiXCR to the reads. Altogether 160,000 or so distinct CDR3 sequences are present, about two thirds being singletons, with the ten largest covering more than 35%.

The sample taken for sequencing was sorted CD4+, CD8+, or CD8+CD57+ T cells (not recorded which) from PBMCs. This TCR came from a human donor with aplastic anemia. The chain joins TRBV11-2 to TRBJ1-2; 7 nucleotides agree with TRBD1. CDR3 in amino acids: CASSPGGQKYGYTF. The CDR3 region has the DNA TGTGCCAGCAGCCCCGGGGGACAGAAGTATGGCTACACCTTC.